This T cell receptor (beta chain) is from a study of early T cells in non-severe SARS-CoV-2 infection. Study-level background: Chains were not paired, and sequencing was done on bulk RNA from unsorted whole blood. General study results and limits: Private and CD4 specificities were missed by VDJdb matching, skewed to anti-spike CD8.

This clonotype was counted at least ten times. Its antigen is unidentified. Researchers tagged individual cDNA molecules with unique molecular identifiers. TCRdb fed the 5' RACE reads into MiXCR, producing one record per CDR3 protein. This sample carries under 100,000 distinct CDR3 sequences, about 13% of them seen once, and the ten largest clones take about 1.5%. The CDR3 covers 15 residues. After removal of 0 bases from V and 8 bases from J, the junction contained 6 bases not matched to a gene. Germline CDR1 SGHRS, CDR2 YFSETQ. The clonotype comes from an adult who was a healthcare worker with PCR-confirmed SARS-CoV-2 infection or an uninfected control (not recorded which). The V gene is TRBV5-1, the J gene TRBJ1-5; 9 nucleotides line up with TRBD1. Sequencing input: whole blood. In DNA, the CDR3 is TGCGCCAGCAGCTTGGAGACAGGGGGAAAAGAGCCCCAGCATTTT. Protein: CASSLETGGKEPQHF.